The rows below give T cell receptor beta chains drawn from one sample of a study of early T cells in non-severe SARS-CoV-2 infection. MiXCR, applied by TCRdb to the 5' RACE reads, yields one record per CDR3 protein. Of about 100,000 distinct CDR3 sequences listed, over 10% are singletons. The sample taken for sequencing was whole blood. The receptors were gathered from an adult who was a healthcare worker with PCR-confirmed SARS-CoV-2 infection or an uninfected control (not recorded which). The CDR3 runs from the conserved cysteine through the conserved F or W. A D gene is named only where the DNA matches it firmly. The size field is filled for only some rows; it gives once, few, many or a size class.

v_call,cdr3_length,d_call,j_call,clone_size,cdr3_aa,cdr3_nt
TRBV28,16,.,TRBJ2-1,.,CASSLYEGSSYNEQFF,TGTGCCAGCAGTTTATATGAGGGAAGCTCCTACAATGAGCAGTTCTTC
TRBV7-2,12,.,TRBJ1-5,.,CASSFGGQPQHF,TGTGCCAGCAGCTTTGGCGGTCAGCCCCAGCATTTT
TRBV4-3,17,TRBD2,TRBJ2-3,few,CASSQALGGAGTDTQYF,TGCGCCAGCAGCCAAGCCCTCGGGGGGGCCGGCACAGATACGCAGTATTTT
TRBV2,13,.,TRBJ2-1,.,CASLLTNGNEQFF,TGTGCCAGCCTGTTAACAAACGGTAATGAGCAGTTCTTC
TRBV12-3/TRBV12-4,12,.,TRBJ1-2,many,CASSTTGHGYTF,TGTGCCAGCAGCACGACAGGACATGGCTACACCTTC
TRBV11-2,17,TRBD1,TRBJ2-7,.,CASSFIRTGGTPYEQYF,TGTGCCAGCAGCTTTATTCGGACAGGGGGAACCCCCTACGAGCAGTACTTC
TRBV11-2,16,.,TRBJ2-3,many,CASSRVQGGGTDTQYF,TGTGCCAGCAGCCGCGTACAGGGAGGGGGCACAGATACGCAGTATTTT
TRBV28,11,.,TRBJ2-7,.,CATQLIYEQYF,TGTGCCACCCAGCTAATATACGAGCAGTACTTC
TRBV12-3/TRBV12-4,15,TRBD1,TRBJ1-1,many,CASSSEGTGNTEAFF,TGTGCCAGCAGTTCCGAAGGGACAGGGAACACTGAAGCTTTCTTT
TRBV4-3,15,.,TRBJ1-1,.,CASSQDFSGGTEAFF,TGCGCCAGCAGCCAAGATTTTAGTGGGGGAACTGAAGCTTTCTTT
TRBV3-1,14,.,TRBJ1-2,many,CASSQLGPVRGYTF,TGTGCCAGCAGCCAACTAGGTCCAGTCCGTGGCTACACCTTC
TRBV7-2,14,.,TRBJ1-2,.,CASTPAALNYGYTF,TGTGCCAGCACCCCAGCGGCCCTAAACTATGGCTACACCTTC
TRBV29-1,13,.,TRBJ2-1,many,CSVQRGSYNEQFF,TGCAGCGTGCAACGCGGCTCCTACAATGAGCAGTTCTTC
TRBV2,12,.,TRBJ1-2,.,CASTRGASGYTF,TGTGCCAGCACGAGGGGGGCGTCGGGCTACACCTTC
TRBV29-1,10,.,TRBJ2-5,.,CSASQETQYF,TGCAGCGCCTCACAAGAGACCCAGTACTTC
TRBV5-4,15,.,TRBJ2-3,many,CASSLPSQGSDTQYF,TGTGCCAGCAGCTTACCGAGCCAGGGATCAGATACGCAGTATTTT
TRBV7-8,15,.,TRBJ2-2,few,CASSLLRVGTGELFF,TGTGCCAGCAGCTTATTGCGGGTGGGCACCGGGGAGCTGTTTTTT
TRBV7-9,14,TRBD1,TRBJ1-2,few,CASSEGQSPSGYTF,TGTGCCAGCAGCGAGGGACAGTCTCCTTCTGGCTACACCTTC
TRBV4-2,15,TRBD1,TRBJ1-6,many,CASSQGGDRRSPLHF,TGTGCCAGCAGCCAAGGGGGGGACAGAAGATCACCCCTCCACTTT
TRBV20-1,12,.,TRBJ2-3,.,CSASTGIHTQYF,TGCAGTGCCAGTACAGGGATCCATACGCAGTATTTT